The clone carrying this T cell receptor beta chain has ten or more counts. The antigen is not known. The germline CDR1 and CDR2 sequences are MNHEY and SVGEGT. V lost 6 bases and J lost 1, with 14 bases in between. The CDR3 loop spans 15 amino acids. This entry belongs to a study of T cells after yellow fever vaccination. Template switching with 5'RACE generated the TCR cDNA and added a universal primer site and UMIs. Each CDR3 protein is one row after TCRdb ran MiXCR on the 5' RACE reads. The sample lists some 160,000 distinct CDR3 sequences, over 7% occurring once. Overall study results and limits: On re-exposure, the response was weaker but peaked faster, at day 5 versus 15. Some clonotypes, a small share, were shared between CD4 and CD8 compartments.

The chain links TRBV6-2 or TRBV6-3 to TRBJ2-3; D remains ambiguous. Sequencing was performed on CD8+ T cells sorted from PBMCs, taken 45 days after the yellow fever booster vaccination. The TCR sequence derives from a man aged 18 to 30 who received the YFV17D yellow fever vaccine. The CDR3 DNA is TGTGCCAGCAGCCCACGGGTACCCGGCACAGATACGCAGTATTTT. This gives the protein CASSPRVPGTDTQYF.